This T cell receptor (beta chain) was documented in a study of cytomegalovirus exposure and HLA in healthy donors. Study observations and caveats: TRBV6-2, TRBV6-3 and some other V segments were unresolvable in 87-base-pair reads.

Germline V gives CDR1 MNHEY, CDR2 SMNVEV (reference sequence). V was trimmed by 6 bases and J by 1 base, leaving 12 bases between them. CDR3 length equals 14 residues. This clone was seen more than once but under ten times. The antigen remains undetermined. 60 Vbeta and 13 Jbeta primers were used in PCR. Sequenced by immunoSEQ multiplex PCR; TCRdb stores in-frame clones only, minus some. The sample gives a few hundred thousand clones, approximately 82% of which show up once; almost 8% is in the top ten. The material sequenced was PBMCs. The chain recombines TRBV27 with TRBJ1-2; D might be TRBD1 (6 bases). The sequence was collected from a woman aged 55 to 70 in good health and CMV-seropositive. CDR3 amino acids: CASRRGQRNYGYTF. Written as DNA, the CDR3 is TGTGCCAGCAGAAGAGGACAGCGTAACTATGGCTACACCTTC.